Shown below are 12 T cell receptor beta chains from a single sample sequenced in a study of shared clonotypes between healthy human individuals. Clones were sequenced by immunoSEQ multiplex PCR, and TCRdb holds only the in-frame ones, with some missing. The sample contains about 580,000 clones, roughly 98% of which appear only once. Naive CD8 isolation took CD45RO-negative cells positively selected for CCR7 and excluded terminally differentiated effector memory CD45RA+ cells. Sequenced: naive CD8+ T cells sorted from blood. These receptors were obtained from a man under 40 in good health.

Details on this clone: Other DNA sequences in this sample translate to the same CDR3. This chain joins TRBV11-2 and TRBJ2-7; 11 bases line up with TRBD1. The CDR3 runs to 14 residues. V trimming: 5 bases; J trimming: 4 bases; junction bases outside the gene matches: 4. From germline, CDR1 is SGHAT and CDR2 FQNNGV. The CDR3 DNA reads TGTGCCAGCAGCCCCGGGACAGGGGGTTACGAGCAGTACTTC. Translating gives CASSPGTGGYEQYF.

The chain couples TRBV6-5 to TRBJ2-1, with D tentatively TRBD2 (6 bases). V gave up 8 bases and J gave up 1 base, with 9 bases separating them. CDR1 and CDR2 (germline): MNHEY, SVGAGI. CDR3 length: 13 amino acids. This chain's CDR3 is CASQRVSYNEQFF. CDR3 nucleotides: TGTGCCAGCCAGCGGGTTTCCTACAATGAGCAGTTCTTC.

Points on this clone: Different DNA sequences within this sample yield the same CDR3. The chain is built from TRBV27 and TRBJ2-7; D is uncertain. The V and J ends lost 2 bases and 0 bases respectively, with 8 bases between them. Germline CDR1 reads MNHEY; CDR2 reads SMNVEV (reference sequence). This CDR3 contains 14 residues. CDR3 region: CASSLVGNSYEQYF. The DNA for the CDR3 is TGTGCCAGCAGTTTAGTAGGAAACTCCTACGAGCAGTACTTC.

Comment on this clone: Other DNA sequences from this sample encode an identical CDR3 as well. The V call is TRBV5-1, the J call TRBJ2-7; D is possibly TRBD2 (6 bases). The ends were cut back, 1 base at V and 4 bases at J, with 12 bases in the middle. Germline CDR1 is SGHRS and CDR2 is YFSETQ. The CDR3 totals 14 residues. The CDR3: CASSLITGTYEQYF. The CDR3 nucleotides are TGCGCCAGCAGCTTGATCACCGGGACTTACGAGCAGTACTTC. The whole variable domain, filled in from reference TRBV5-1 and TRBJ2-7, reads KAGVTQTPRYLIKTRGQQVTLSCSPISGHRSVSWYQQTPGQGLQFLFEYFSETQRNKGNFPGRFSGRQFSNSRSEMNVSTLELGDSALYLCASSLITGTYEQYFGPGTRLTVT.

CDR3 DNA sequence: TGCGCCAGCAGCTTGGGGTCAGGCCTAGCTAACTATGGCTACACCTTC. Translating it yields CASSLGSGLANYGYTF. This chain links TRBV5-1 with TRBJ1-2; the D is unclear. V lost 0 bases, J lost 0 bases, and 12 bases lay in between. The germline CDR1 and CDR2 sequences are SGHRS and YFSETQ. This CDR3 region has 16 residues.

With respect to this clone: Other DNA sequences in the same sample also yield this CDR3. The CDR3 here is CASRGAYNEQFF. Here the CDR3 DNA reads TGTGCCAGCAGGGGGGCTTACAATGAGCAGTTCTTC. This chain uses TRBV2 with TRBJ2-1, with D possibly being TRBD1 (6 bases). Trimming cost V 6 bases and J 4 bases, with 7 bases left between them. The CDR3 is 12 residues long. Germline-derived CDR1 and CDR2 are SNHLY and FYNNEI.

CDR3 loop: CASSLLAGGAYNEQFF. Written as DNA, the CDR3 is TGTGCCAGCAGTTTGCTTGCGGGGGGCGCTTACAATGAGCAGTTCTTC. The V and J genes are TRBV27 and TRBJ2-1, with TRBD2 matching over 8 bases. In germline, CDR1 is MNHEY, CDR2 SMNVEV (reference sequence). With V trimmed by 3 bases and J by 4 bases, 8 bases remained unmatched. This CDR3 is built from 16 residues.

The chain recombines TRBV14 with TRBJ1-2; 8 bases agree with TRBD1. J gave up 4 bases and V 4 bases, and 5 bases lay outside the gene matches. CDR1 and CDR2 from the germline V gene are SGHDN and FVKESK. There are 14 residues in the CDR3. This CDR3 reads CASSPGQDLYGYTF. CDR3 nucleotide sequence: TGTGCCAGCAGCCCGGGACAGGACCTCTATGGCTACACCTTC. The full variable domain, with the rest looked up from reference TRBV14 and TRBJ1-2, is EAGVTQFPSHSVIEKGQTVTLRCDPISGHDNLYWYRRVMGKEIKFLLHFVKESKQDESGMPNNRFLAERTGGTYSTLKVQPAELEDSGVYFCASSPGQDLYGYTFGSGTRLTVV.

The rearrangement joins TRBV27 to TRBJ2-1; D might be TRBD1 or TRBD2, each matching 6 bases. V lost 8 bases to trimming and J lost 12 bases, with 14 bases between them. The length of the CDR3 is 11 residues. Germline V gene lookup returns CDR1 MNHEY and CDR2 SMNVEV (reference sequence). CDR3 sequence reads: CASVGGSLQFF. CDR3 nucleotide sequence: TGTGCCAGCGTGGGGGGCAGCCTGCAGTTCTTC.

This chain joins TRBV6-5 and TRBJ2-1; tentatively, D is TRBD1 (6 bases). V lost 5 bases to trimming and J lost 2 bases, with 7 bases between them. CDR1 and CDR2 from the germline V gene are MNHEY and SVGAGI. CDR3 length equals 13 residues. In nucleotides, the CDR3 is TGTGCCAGCAGTCGGACAGCCTACAATGAGCAGTTCTTC. Its protein is CASSRTAYNEQFF.

This clone was observed a single time. This chain uses TRBV27 with TRBJ1-5; D unresolved. CDR1 MNHEY and CDR2 SMNVEV come from the germline V gene (reference sequence). V dropped 0 bases and J dropped 6 bases, with 6 bases sitting between them. This CDR3 comprises 13 residues. The CDR3 nucleotides read TGTGCCAGCAGTTTATCGTGGCTTCAGCCCCAGCATTTT. Translating it yields CASSLSWLQPQHF.

This clone was seen a single time. V gene TRBV6-5 combines with J gene TRBJ2-5; 7 bases line up with TRBD1. CDR1 is MNHEY, CDR2 SVGAGI, per germline. This CDR3 has 14 amino acids. The V and J ends lost 10 bases and 5 bases, in that order; junction bases with no gene match: 13. The CDR3 reads CATIEPGGLETQYF. CDR3 nucleotides: TGTGCCACCATAGAACCAGGGGGTTTGGAGACCCAGTACTTC.